The next 20 T cell receptor beta chains were all read from a single sample in a study of blood T cell repertoires in COVID-19 (dated by TCRdb to the early 2020s). The protocol used for the library was the immunoSEQ multiplex PCR assay. TCRdb limited this immuneACCESS table to in-frame rearrangements with V and J called. A share of clones is missing; checked studies link under half to unresolved V genes, and the rest is unexplained. In all, the sample holds over 200,000 clones, and 86% of those were seen once. The top ten constitute about 10% of the sample. Source material: peripheral blood. The receptors derive from a man in his forties or fifties who had recovered from COVID-19.

The genes are TRBV9 and TRBJ2-3; TRBD2 might be the D (6 bases). From germline, CDR1 is SGDLS and CDR2 YYNGEE. The V and J ends lost 5 bases and 3 bases respectively, with 13 bases between them. This CDR3 spans 14 amino acids. The CDR3 region is CASRLGTATDTQYF. The CDR3 DNA sequence: TGTGCCAGCAGACTAGGGACTGCTACAGATACGCAGTATTTT.

Only a few counts were recorded for this clone. The chain recombines TRBV29-1 with TRBJ2-7; D may be TRBD1 (6 bases). Looked up from germline, CDR1 is SQVTM and CDR2 is ANQGSEA. The ends were cut back, 7 bases at V and 7 bases at J, with 29 bases in the middle. CDR3 length: 16 residues. CDR3 region: CSAVGAGDILVREQYF. CDR3 bases: TGCAGCGCTGTGGGGGCAGGGGACATACTAGTAAGGGAGCAGTACTTC.

This chain uses TRBV7-9 with TRBJ2-5, with D maybe TRBD2 (6 bases). The CDR3 contains 14 residues. With 1 base removed from V and 4 bases from J, the gap between germline ends came to 10 bases. The germline gives CDR1 SEHNR, CDR2 FQNEAQ (reference sequence). The CDR3 region has the DNA TGTGCCAGCAGCTTAGGGAGGGCGGCAGAGACCCAGTACTTC. Translation gives CASSLGRAAETQYF.

J is TRBJ2-7 and V is TRBV10-3; TRBD1 matches 12 bases. This CDR3 has 14 amino acids. The V and J ends lost 10 bases and 7 bases, in that order; junction bases with no gene match: 11. The germline CDR1 and CDR2 sequences are ENHRY and SYGVKD. Written as DNA, the CDR3 is TGTGCCACTCAGGGGGACAGGGGGCTCTTAGAGCAGTACTTC. Protein product: CATQGDRGLLEQYF.

The DNA for the CDR3 is TGTGCCAGCAGCTTGAGGGAGGGCCAAGAGACCCAGTACTTC. This sequence encodes CASSLREGQETQYF. The chain recombines TRBV9 with TRBJ2-5, with 7 bases that match TRBD2. The CDR3 has 14 residues. Germline V gene lookup returns CDR1 SGDLS and CDR2 YYNGEE. Trimming took 4 bases from V and 1 from J; bases not matched to a gene: 4. The variable domain in full, with the rest retrieved from reference TRBV9 and TRBJ2-5, is DSGVTQTPKHLITATGQRVTLRCSPRSGDLSVYWYQQSLDQGLQFLIQYYNGEERAKGNILERFSAQQFPDLHSELNLSSLELGDSALYFCASSLREGQETQYFGPGTRLLVL.

This clone was seen just once. The rearrangement joins TRBV7-9 to TRBJ2-3; 13 bases line up with TRBD2. V was pared by 5 bases and J by 4 bases, with 12 bases of the junction left unmatched. The CDR3 runs 18 residues. Germline assignment: CDR1 SEHNR and CDR2 FQNEAQ (reference sequence). CDR3 amino acids: CASSPPPGLAGRADTQYF. The CDR3 nucleotides read TGTGCCAGCAGCCCCCCCCCGGGACTAGCGGGGCGCGCAGATACGCAGTATTTT.

The chain carries TRBV25-1 and TRBJ1-1; D not certain. The germline CDR1 and CDR2 sequences are MGHDK and SYGVNS. The CDR3 covers 17 residues. Trimming took off 6 bases at V and 3 bases at J, with 23 bases between the two ends. The CDR3 nucleotides are TGTGCCAGCAGGCATTTTCCCCAGGAGGCAAGGTACACTGAAGCTTTCTTT. Amino acids: CASRHFPQEARYTEAFF.

The J gene is TRBJ2-5, the V gene TRBV11-2; TRBD2 might be the D (7 bases). The germline gives CDR1 SGHAT, CDR2 FQNNGV. The CDR3 spans 15 residues. The V end lost 2 bases, the J end lost 2 bases, and 12 bases lay between the germline ends. CDR3 sequence (DNA): TGTGCCAGCAGCTTACAAGGGGGGGCTCAAGAGACCCAGTACTTC. Protein sequence: CASSLQGGAQETQYF.

The genes are TRBV14 and TRBJ1-1; D perhaps matches TRBD1 (6 bases). The CDR3 contains 16 residues. V was trimmed by 4 bases and J by 1 base, leaving 16 bases between them. Looked up from germline, CDR1 is SGHDN and CDR2 is FVKESK. CDR3 nucleotide sequence: TGTGCCAGCAGCCGTATTGGGGGGGCAGGGAACACTGAAGCTTTCTTT. Translated, it gives CASSRIGGAGNTEAFF.

The CDR3 is CASSPWLNYGYTF. CDR3 DNA: TGTGCCAGCAGTCCCTGGCTGAACTATGGCTACACCTTC. The rearrangement links TRBV12-3 or TRBV12-4 to TRBJ1-2; D gene unclear. Trimming removed 5 bases at V and 2 bases at J, with 9 bases between. The CDR3 runs to 13 residues.

The genes are TRBV7-3 and TRBJ1-1; no definite D call. The germline CDR1 and CDR2 sequences are SGHTA and FQGTGA. The CDR3 is 15 residues long. V lost 0 bases to trimming and J lost 3 bases, with 11 bases between them. In nucleotides, the CDR3 is TGTGCCAGCAGCTTAACCGGCGGGAGGGACACTGAAGCTTTCTTT. Translation gives CASSLTGGRDTEAFF.

The rearrangement uses TRBV12-3 or TRBV12-4 and TRBJ2-7; D is perhaps TRBD2 (6 bases). V gave up 5 bases and J gave up 7 bases, with 9 bases separating them. The CDR3 sequence is 11 residues long. The CDR3 bases are TGTGCCAGCAGTCCCGGGAGAGAGCAGTACTTC. This encodes CASSPGREQYF.

The chain joins TRBV7-8 to TRBJ1-3, with TRBD1 as a possible D gene (6 bases). Germline V CDR1 and CDR2: SGHVS, FQNEAQ. The V gene lost 5 bases and the J gene lost 2 bases, with 19 bases spanning the gap. The CDR3 loop spans 17 amino acids. The DNA for the CDR3 is TGTGCCAGCAGCCAGACGAGATCAGGGGTCCCTGGAAACACCATATATTTT. It encodes CASSQTRSGVPGNTIYF.

The chain has TRBV5-4 and TRBJ2-1; 12 nucleotides agree with TRBD1. The V segment lost 4 bases and the J segment 8 bases; nucleotides outside the gene matches: 10. Germline CDR1 is SGHNT and CDR2 is YYREEE (reference sequence). The CDR3 length is 16 residues. The CDR3 here is CASSPGGTGGLDEQFF. The CDR3 DNA is TGTGCCAGCAGCCCGGGGGGGACAGGGGGCCTGGATGAGCAGTTCTTC.

The V and J genes are TRBV10-3 and TRBJ2-3; 7 bases are a match to TRBD1. The CDR3 extends over 13 amino acids. Germline V gene data show CDR1 as ENHRY and CDR2 as SYGVKD. With 6 bases clipped from V and 6 bases from J, the junction kept 6 bases outside the gene matches. The CDR3 spells CAIRATGDDTQYF. Written as DNA, the CDR3 is TGTGCCATCAGGGCAACAGGGGATGATACGCAGTATTTT.

The chain links TRBV6-5 to TRBJ2-1, with a tentative D call TRBD2 (7 bases). The CDR3 is 16 residues long. The germline CDR1 and CDR2 sequences are MNHEY and SVGAGI. With 2 bases removed from V and 2 bases from J, the gap between germline ends came to 13 bases. Here the CDR3 reads CASSYARGLTYNEQFF. As DNA, the CDR3 is TGTGCCAGCAGTTACGCGCGGGGGCTCACCTACAATGAGCAGTTCTTC.

This sequence joins TRBV12-3 or TRBV12-4 and TRBJ1-5, with D unresolved. Trimming pared 4 bases from V and 4 bases from J, leaving 8 bases between. This CDR3 has 13 amino acids. The CDR3 reads CASSSKPNQPQHF. The CDR3 nucleotides are TGTGCCAGCAGTTCCAAGCCTAATCAGCCCCAGCATTTT.

This clone showed up just once. The chain employs TRBV7-8 and TRBJ2-7; 10 bases line up with TRBD2. The V gene's germline CDR1 is SGHVS and CDR2 FQNEAQ. The CDR3 runs to 17 residues. Germline trimming cut 5 bases from V and 2 bases from J; bases unmatched to any gene: 12. The CDR3 nucleotides read TGTGCCAGCAGCCGTGCTCTCAGTAGCGGGGGGACCTACGAGCAGTACTTC. This encodes CASSRALSSGGTYEQYF.

The chain links TRBV10-2 to TRBJ1-1; 8 bases line up with TRBD1. The CDR3 extends over 15 amino acids. CDR1 and CDR2 from the germline V gene are WSHSY and SAAADI. V was pared by 4 bases and J by 1 base, with 5 bases of the junction left unmatched. The CDR3 loop reads CASSVQGATNTEAFF. The CDR3 coding sequence is TGCGCCAGCAGTGTCCAGGGGGCGACGAACACTGAAGCTTTCTTT.

The chain recombines TRBV7-8 with TRBJ2-7; possible D gene TRBD2, 6 bases. The CDR3 totals 15 residues. Germline-derived CDR1 and CDR2 are SGHVS and FQNEAQ. V lost 2 bases and J 1 base, leaving 12 bases between the germline ends. Here the CDR3 DNA reads TGTGCCAGCAGCTTATCGACGGCGGGGTCCTACGAGCAGTACTTC. Its translation: CASSLSTAGSYEQYF.